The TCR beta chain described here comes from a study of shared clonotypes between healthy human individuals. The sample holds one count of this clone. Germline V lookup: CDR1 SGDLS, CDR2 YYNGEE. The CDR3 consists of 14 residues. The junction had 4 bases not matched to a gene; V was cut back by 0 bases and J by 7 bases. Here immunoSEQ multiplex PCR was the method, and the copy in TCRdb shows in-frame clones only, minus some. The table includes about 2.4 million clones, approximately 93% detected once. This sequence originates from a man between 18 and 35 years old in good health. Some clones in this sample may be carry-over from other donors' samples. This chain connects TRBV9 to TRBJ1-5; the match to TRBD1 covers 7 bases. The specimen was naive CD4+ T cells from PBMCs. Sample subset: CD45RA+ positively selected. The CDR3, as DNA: TGTGCCAGCAGCGTAGAAGGGGGCGCGCAGCCCCAGCATTTT. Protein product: CASSVEGGAQPQHF.